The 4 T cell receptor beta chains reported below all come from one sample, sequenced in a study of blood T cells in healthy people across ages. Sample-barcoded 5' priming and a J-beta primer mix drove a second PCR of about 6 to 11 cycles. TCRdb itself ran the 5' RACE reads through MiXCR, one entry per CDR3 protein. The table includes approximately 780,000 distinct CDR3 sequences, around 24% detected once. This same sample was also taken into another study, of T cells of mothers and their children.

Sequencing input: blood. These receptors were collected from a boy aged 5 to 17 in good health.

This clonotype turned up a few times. CDR3 in amino acids: CASIPDLTSEQYF. The CDR3 DNA sequence: TGTGCCAGCATACCGGATCTGACGAGCGAGCAGTACTTC. This chain joins TRBV2 and TRBJ2-7; D gene unclear. The CDR3 contains 13 residues. Looked up from germline, CDR1 is SNHLY and CDR2 is FYNNEI. V lost 7 bases to trimming and J lost 6 bases, with 16 bases between them.

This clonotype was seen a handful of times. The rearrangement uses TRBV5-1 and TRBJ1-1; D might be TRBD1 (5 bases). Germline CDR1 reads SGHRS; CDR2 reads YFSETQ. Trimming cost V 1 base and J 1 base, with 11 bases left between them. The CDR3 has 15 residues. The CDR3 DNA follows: TGCGCCAGCAGCTTGCGGGGGGGTTCGAACACTGAAGCTTTCTTT. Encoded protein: CASSLRGGSNTEAFF.

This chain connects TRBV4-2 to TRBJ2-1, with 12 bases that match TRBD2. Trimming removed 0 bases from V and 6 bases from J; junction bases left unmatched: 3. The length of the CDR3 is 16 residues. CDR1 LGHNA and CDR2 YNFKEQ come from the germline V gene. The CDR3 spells CASSQDPSGGANEQFF. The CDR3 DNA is TGTGCCAGCAGCCAAGATCCTAGCGGGGGGGCCAATGAGCAGTTCTTC.

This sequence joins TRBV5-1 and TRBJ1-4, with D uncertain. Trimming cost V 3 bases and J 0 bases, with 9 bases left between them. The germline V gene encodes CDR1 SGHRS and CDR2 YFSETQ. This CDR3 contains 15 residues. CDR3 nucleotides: TGCGCCAGCAGCTCAGCATTTGCAACTAATGAAAAACTGTTTTTT. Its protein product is CASSSAFATNEKLFF.